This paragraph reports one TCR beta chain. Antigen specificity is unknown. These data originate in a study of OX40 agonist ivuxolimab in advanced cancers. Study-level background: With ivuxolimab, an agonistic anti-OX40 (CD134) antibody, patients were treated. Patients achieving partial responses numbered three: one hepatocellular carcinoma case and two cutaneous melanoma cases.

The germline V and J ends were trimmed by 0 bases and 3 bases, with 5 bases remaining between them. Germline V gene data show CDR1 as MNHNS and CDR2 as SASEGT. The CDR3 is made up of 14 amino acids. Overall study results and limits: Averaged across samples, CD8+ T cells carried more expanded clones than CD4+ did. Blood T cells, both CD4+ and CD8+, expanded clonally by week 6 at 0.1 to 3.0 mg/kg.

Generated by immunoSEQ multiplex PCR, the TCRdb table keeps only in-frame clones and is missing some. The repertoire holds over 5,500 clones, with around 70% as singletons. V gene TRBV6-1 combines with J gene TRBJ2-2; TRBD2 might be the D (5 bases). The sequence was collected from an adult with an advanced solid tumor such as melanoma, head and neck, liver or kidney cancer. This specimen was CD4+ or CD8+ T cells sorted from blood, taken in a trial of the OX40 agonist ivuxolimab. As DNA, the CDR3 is TGTGCCAGCAGTGAAGCGGGAGACACCGGGGAGCTGTTTTTT. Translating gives CASSEAGDTGELFF.